This TCR beta chain was sequenced during a study of beta chain features in type 1 diabetes. Overall study findings and caveats: For TCRB rearrangement, an influence of HLA type remained unresolved here. For patients and controls alike, PCR might favor shorter templates to the same degree. In all four CD4+ subsets, TCRB CDR3 length was significantly, moderately reduced in type 1 diabetes.

Blood was drawn once from each donor into heparinised tubes. The draws averaged about 120 mL. Once sorted, every population was more than 95% pure. The sequenced template was cDNA made from the entire isolated RNA. This table comes from immunoSEQ multiplex PCR, and its TCRdb copy is limited to in-frame clones, with some not included. The table lists about 28,000 clones, roughly two thirds of them singletons. A remark on this clone: Its antigen remains unidentified.

Trimming took 4 bases from V and 2 from J; bases not matched to a gene: 13. The CDR3 is 17 amino acids. The germline gives CDR1 SGHVS, CDR2 FNYEAQ. The J gene is TRBJ1-2, the V gene TRBV7-6; 7 bases match TRBD1. Sequenced material: Tregs from blood. This receptor was identified in a woman under 40 with type 1 diabetes. The CDR3 nucleotides are TGTGCCAGCAGCTCCCGGACAGGACACAAAAAGAACTATGGCTACACCTTC. Protein sequence: CASSSRTGHKKNYGYTF.